The 22 T cell receptor beta chains listed next were all sequenced from one sample in a study of vaccination and CD4 T cells after COVID-19 (dated by TCRdb to between 2021 and 2024). Reading the label with the study, this specimen's time point is: late sampling 161 to 241 days after vaccination in three convalescent patients. Receptors were amplified or captured by PCR. Instrument used: Illumina iSeq 100. In TCRdb, the public reads were trimmed at Q25 with fastp and aligned with MiXCR, with productive beta chains retained. Rows are combined by CDR3 protein, so each entry shows the most common genes and DNA. The sample profile shows about 30,000 distinct CDR3 sequences; approximately 49% of them were found once. 5.8% of the sample is held by the ten biggest clonotypes. This specimen consisted of CD4+ T cells from blood, obtained about 7 months after SARS-CoV-2 vaccination. All receptors come from a human donor who had recovered from COVID-19.

In DNA form, the CDR3 reads TGTGCCAGCAGTCGCGAAACAGATACGCAGTATTTT. Protein: CASSRETDTQYF. The chain links TRBV6-1 to TRBJ2-3; no clear D. The CDR3 is made up of 12 amino acids. CDR1 and CDR2 from the germline V gene are MNHNS and SASEGT. Trimming stripped 5 bases from V and 3 bases from J, with 6 bases between.

The chain has TRBV19 and TRBJ1-2; D is unclear. The CDR3 totals 13 residues. Germline-derived CDR1 and CDR2 are LNHDA and SQIVND (reference sequence). V shed 0 bases and J shed 10 bases, with 12 bases lying between them. The chain's CDR3 is CASSIDRGGAYTF. The CDR3 nucleotides read TGTGCCAGTAGTATAGATCGTGGAGGTGCCTACACCTTC.

This clonotype was counted a single time. V is TRBV2 and J is TRBJ1-5; D uncertain. Trimming left V 4 bases short and J 0 bases short, with 7 bases between. Germline V lookup: CDR1 SNHLY, CDR2 FYNNEI. The CDR3 contains 14 residues. This CDR3 reads CASSGGYSNQPQHF. The CDR3 region has the DNA TGTGCCAGCAGTGGCGGTTATAGCAATCAGCCCCAGCATTTT.

This chain joins TRBV20-1 and TRBJ2-1; 9 bases fit TRBD1. V was pared by 5 bases and J by 10 bases, with 18 bases of the junction left unmatched. The germline V gene encodes CDR1 DFQATT and CDR2 SNEGSKA (reference sequence). The CDR3 loop spans 16 amino acids. The DNA of the CDR3 is TGCAGTGCTCAGATTACCGGGACAGGGTCGGAAGGCGAGCAGTTCTTC. Residues: CSAQITGTGSEGEQFF.

The CDR3 reads CASSIDSIAYEQYF. For the CDR3, the DNA is TGTGCCAGTAGTATAGACTCCATTGCCTACGAGCAGTACTTC. V and J are TRBV19 and TRBJ2-7; D is unresolved. The CDR3 runs 14 residues. Per the germline V gene, CDR1 is LNHDA and CDR2 is SQIVND (reference sequence). V lost 0 bases and J lost 2, with 8 bases in between.

The CDR3 bases are TGTGCCAGTAGTAAACGTTCGGCTAGCGGGACTGGCACAGATACGCAGTATTTT. Its translation is CASSKRSASGTGTDTQYF. V and J are TRBV19 and TRBJ2-3, with 9 bases that match TRBD2. J was trimmed by 1 base and V by 4 bases; bases with no gene match: 12. Germline V lookup: CDR1 LNHDA, CDR2 SQIVND (reference sequence). This CDR3 comprises 18 residues.

This clonotype was picked up a small number of times. The chain employs TRBV28 and TRBJ1-5, with D perhaps TRBD1 (6 bases). Germline V gene sequence: CDR1 MDHEN, CDR2 SYDVKM. Trimming took 8 bases from V and 3 from J, leaving 14 bases between them. The CDR3 runs to 14 residues. The CDR3 DNA follows: TGTGCCAGCGAAAGGGGGGAAGTCAATCAGCCCCAGCATTTT. It specifies CASERGEVNQPQHF.

This clonotype was detected once. The chain couples TRBV20-1 to TRBJ2-3; no definite D call. V was shortened by 5 bases and J by 1 base, with 7 bases between the two germline ends. Per germline, CDR1 DFQATT and CDR2 SNEGSKA (reference sequence). The CDR3 sequence is 12 residues long. The CDR3: CSAEPRTDTQYF. CDR3 coding DNA: TGCAGTGCTGAGCCCCGCACAGATACGCAGTATTTT.

V and J are TRBV6-5 and TRBJ2-7; weak D call: TRBD1 (6 bases). Germline lookup yields CDR1 MNHEY and CDR2 SVGAGI. V lost 0 bases to trimming and J lost 1 base, with 10 bases between them. The CDR3 sequence is 15 residues long. CDR3 in amino acids: CASSYSGTPSYEQYF. Here the CDR3 DNA reads TGTGCCAGCAGTTACTCAGGGACACCTTCCTACGAGCAGTACTTC.

The sample holds one count of this clonotype. This sequence joins TRBV28 and TRBJ1-1; TRBD1 aligns across 12 bases. J gave up 4 bases and V 4 bases, and 10 bases lay outside the gene matches. The CDR3 sequence is 17 residues long. The germline V gene has CDR1 MDHEN and CDR2 SYDVKM. The DNA for the CDR3 is TGTGCCAGCAGTTCCGGGACAGGGGGCTTGTTGGGCACTGAAGCTTTCTTT. It yields the protein CASSSGTGGLLGTEAFF.

V usage is TRBV20-1 and J usage is TRBJ2-2, with 8 bases aligning to TRBD2. V was clipped by 2 bases and J by 4 bases; unmatched bases: 0. This CDR3 region has 13 residues. The germline V gene has CDR1 DFQATT and CDR2 SNEGSKA (reference sequence). The CDR3 bases are TGCAGTGCTAGACTAGCGGGCACCGGGGAGCTGTTTTTT. This translates into CSARLAGTGELFF.

This rearrangement joins TRBV6-5 to TRBJ2-5, with D perhaps matching TRBD1 (5 bases). Germline CDR1 is MNHEY and CDR2 is SVGAGI. V was shortened by 2 bases and J by 5 bases, with 15 bases between the two germline ends. The CDR3 loop spans 15 amino acids. The CDR3 nucleotides read TGTGCCAGCAGTTACGGGGCTACCCCTTGGGAGACCCAGTACTTC. Protein product: CASSYGATPWETQYF.

This sequence joins TRBV7-9 and TRBJ1-1; unclear D gene. The germline gives CDR1 SEHNR, CDR2 FQNEAQ (reference sequence). This CDR3 is 13 amino acids long. The germline V and J ends were trimmed by 6 bases and 0 bases, with 8 bases remaining between them. In nucleotides, the CDR3 is TGTGCCAGCAGTCGCGTATTGAACACTGAAGCTTTCTTT. Protein: CASSRVLNTEAFF.

This clonotype was observed a handful of times. The chain recombines TRBV6-4 with TRBJ2-3, with 10 bases matching TRBD1. Trimming cost V 3 bases and J 4 bases; bases outside gene matches: 4. From germline, CDR1 is MRHNA and CDR2 SNTAGT. This CDR3 has 15 residues. In DNA form, the CDR3 reads TGTGCCAGCAGTGAGCAGACAGGGGGCGCAGATACGCAGTATTTT. This sequence encodes CASSEQTGGADTQYF.

This clonotype was picked up a small number of times. The genes are TRBV6-4 and TRBJ1-1, with D tentatively TRBD1 (6 bases). V was shortened by 4 bases and J by 5 bases, with 17 bases between the two germline ends. Germline-derived CDR1 and CDR2 are MRHNA and SNTAGT. The length of the CDR3 is 15 residues. As DNA, the CDR3 is TGTGCCAGCAGTGGAAGTAGGGGGGAAGCAACTGAAGCTTTCTTT. The encoded protein is CASSGSRGEATEAFF.

This rearrangement joins TRBV6-5 to TRBJ1-1; no clear D gene. V was clipped by 2 bases and J by 1 base, with 5 bases between them. Germline values: CDR1 MNHEY, CDR2 SVGAGI. The CDR3 runs 13 residues. The DNA of the CDR3 is TGTGCCAGCAGTTACAGGGCGAACACTGAAGCTTTCTTT. It encodes CASSYRANTEAFF.

V and J are TRBV6-2 or TRBV6-3 and TRBJ2-2, with D uncertain. The V end lost 1 base, the J end lost 3 bases, and 3 bases lay between the germline ends. CDR1 MNHEY and CDR2 SVGEGT come from the germline V gene. The CDR3 length is 13 residues. The CDR3 bases are TGTGCCAGCAGTTACTTGGACACCGGGGAGCTGTTTTTT. This codes for CASSYLDTGELFF.

This clonotype has more than one count but fewer than ten. The V and J genes are TRBV6-1 and TRBJ2-7, with D hard to call. The germline V gene has CDR1 MNHNS and CDR2 SASEGT. The V gene lost 5 bases and the J gene lost 1 base, with 9 bases spanning the gap. The CDR3 loop spans 13 amino acids. The CDR3 here is CASSRTGSYEQYF. The CDR3 DNA sequence: TGTGCCAGCAGTCGGACGGGTTCCTACGAGCAGTACTTC.

CDR3 in amino acids: CASSLGGLGTEAFF. DNA for the CDR3: TGTGCCAGCAGCTTAGGGGGGCTCGGCACTGAAGCTTTCTTT. The V and J genes are TRBV7-9 and TRBJ1-1; a weak D match, TRBD1 (6 bases). Germline CDR1 is SEHNR and CDR2 is FQNEAQ (reference sequence). The CDR3 consists of 14 residues. The V end lost 1 base, the J end lost 4 bases, and 10 bases lay between the germline ends.

This clonotype was counted only a few times. The chain uses TRBV15 and TRBJ2-3; D ambiguous. The germline V gene encodes CDR1 LNHNV and CDR2 YYDKDF (reference sequence). This CDR3 region has 15 residues. V was clipped by 0 bases and J by 1 base, with 8 bases between them. CDR3: CATSRDLSGTDTQYF. DNA of the CDR3: TGTGCCACCAGCAGAGATTTAAGCGGCACAGATACGCAGTATTTT.

The chain carries TRBV20-1 and TRBJ1-5; possibly TRBD1 for D (6 bases). Trimming took 6 bases from V and 6 from J, leaving 18 bases between them. The CDR3 has 14 residues. CDR1 and CDR2 from the germline V gene are DFQATT and SNEGSKA (reference sequence). The CDR3 loop reads CSAKSGARGQPQHF. DNA of the CDR3: TGCAGTGCGAAATCAGGGGCCAGAGGTCAGCCCCAGCATTTT.

By share of the sample, this clonotype is large. The chain is built from TRBV27 and TRBJ2-3, with unresolved D. Germline CDR1 is MNHEY and CDR2 is SMNVEV (reference sequence). The CDR3 extends over 15 amino acids. V gave up 1 base and J gave up 4 bases, with 12 bases separating them. This CDR3 reads CASSLFRRRPDTQYF. The CDR3 DNA reads TGTGCCAGCAGTTTATTTAGGAGACGCCCAGATACGCAGTATTTT.